Included here is one T cell receptor beta chain sequence, with context. Its antigen is currently unknown. This specimen comes from a study of identical twins. Study-level points and caveats: Abundant beta clonotypes from cord blood had fewer insertions, unlike memory repertoires, which showed none.

Each CDR3 protein gets one entry after TCRdb re-called the 5' RACE reads with MiXCR. The table lists around 1.7 million distinct CDR3 sequences, about 30% of them singletons. Germline loops: CDR1 SGHDN, CDR2 FVKESK. The CDR3 runs to 15 residues. V gave up 1 base and J gave up 8 bases, with 14 bases separating them. This TCR was recovered from a newborn girl in good health. The sequencing input was cord blood. This rearrangement joins TRBV14 to TRBJ1-4; TRBD1 might be the D (5 bases). The DNA for the CDR3 is TGTGCCAGCAGCCAAGGGATCCGAGGGGAAGAAAAACTGTTTTTT. Protein: CASSQGIRGEEKLFF. Combining the CDR3 with reference TRBV14 and TRBJ1-4 gives the whole variable domain EAGVTQFPSHSVIEKGQTVTLRCDPISGHDNLYWYRRVMGKEIKFLLHFVKESKQDESGMPNNRFLAERTGGTYSTLKVQPAELEDSGVYFCASSQGIRGEEKLFFGSGTQLSVL.